One and the same sample provided the 21 T cell receptor beta chains below, sequenced in a study of T cell repertoires in cytomegalovirus infection (dated by TCRdb to between 2018 and 2021). The treatment or condition label for this specimen denotes: in vitro stimulation with specific CMV peptide epitopes to enrich CMV-specific T cells. Sequencing instrument: Illumina HiSeq 1500. TCRdb applied fastp at Q25 and MiXCR to the public reads, then kept only in-frame beta chains. When rows share a CDR3 protein, they turn into one entry using the most common DNA and genes. The sample records approximately 71,000 distinct CDR3 sequences, 20% to 25% of which are singletons. Clones ranked in the top ten supply roughly two thirds of the sample. Their antigen targets remain unknown. Source: CD8+ T cells from cultured PBMCs, taken from culture after CMV antigen stimulation. These TCRs come from a human donor in good health (CMV status not recorded). Some clones in this sample may be carry-over from other donors' samples.

This clonotype was picked up many times. The chain recombines TRBV6-1 with TRBJ1-1; D may be TRBD1 (6 bases). CDR1 MNHNS and CDR2 SASEGT come from the germline V gene. V lost 6 bases, J lost 3 bases, and 11 bases lay in between. The CDR3 sequence is 13 residues long. The CDR3 loop reads CASSLGAYTEAFF. The CDR3 coding sequence is TGTGCCAGCAGCCTGGGGGCATACACTGAAGCTTTCTTT.

This clonotype was seen ten or more times. The chain couples TRBV11-2 to TRBJ2-1, with D possibly TRBD2 on 7 matching bases. V lost 1 base, J lost 4 bases, and 11 bases lay in between. CDR1 SGHAT and CDR2 FQNNGV come from the germline V gene. This CDR3 is 15 amino acids long. In DNA form, the CDR3 reads TGTGCCAGCAGCTTAGGGGGGGGCGGGTACAATGAGCAGTTCTTC. This gives the protein CASSLGGGGYNEQFF. Full variable domain (rest looked up from reference TRBV11-2 and TRBJ2-1): EAGVAQSPRYKIIEKRQSVAFWCNPISGHATLYWYQQILGQGPKLLIQFQNNGVVDDSQLPKDRFSAERLKGVDSTLKIQPAKLEDSAVYLCASSLGGGGYNEQFFGPGTRLTVL.

The V gene is TRBV28, the J gene TRBJ2-2, with TRBD2 matching 10 bases. Per the germline V gene, CDR1 is MDHEN and CDR2 is SYDVKM. The trim removed 5 bases at V and 2 bases at J, leaving 5 bases unmatched. This CDR3 region has 16 residues. CDR3 in amino acids: CASSPGLALNTGELFF. DNA of the CDR3: TGTGCCAGCAGTCCGGGACTAGCGCTTAACACCGGGGAGCTGTTTTTT.

J is TRBJ1-1 and V is TRBV7-2, with D hard to call. The CDR3 sequence is 15 residues long. The germline V and J ends were trimmed by 5 bases and 4 bases, with 17 bases remaining between them. CDR1 SGHTA and CDR2 FQGNSA come from the germline V gene. In nucleotides, the CDR3 is TGTGCCAGCAGCGTCTTCGGGTCTCCGGTCACTGAAGCTTTCTTT. Its protein product is CASSVFGSPVTEAFF.

The V and J genes are TRBV29-1 and TRBJ1-1; a weak D match, TRBD1 (6 bases). Trimming removed 6 bases from V and 0 bases from J, with 11 bases in between. Germline V CDR1 and CDR2: SQVTM, ANQGSEA. The CDR3 spans 13 residues. The DNA for the CDR3 is TGCAGCGTACTGACAGGAATGAACACTGAAGCTTTCTTT. This sequence encodes CSVLTGMNTEAFF. The variable domain in full, with the rest retrieved from reference TRBV29-1 and TRBJ1-1, is SAVISQKPSRDICQRGTSLTIQCQVDSQVTMMFWYRQQPGQSLTLIATANQGSEATYESGFVIDKFPISRPNLTFSTLTVSNMSPEDSSIYLCSVLTGMNTEAFFGQGTRLTVV.

This clonotype has only a few counts. Here the CDR3 DNA reads TGTGCCAGCAGCTTAGTGTCGGCGAAGAATGAAAAACTGTTTTTT. It yields the protein CASSLVSAKNEKLFF. The chain recombines TRBV7-8 with TRBJ1-4, with no clear D. The germline CDR1 and CDR2 sequences are SGHVS and FQNEAQ. Trimming left V 1 base short and J 5 bases short, with 11 bases between. The CDR3 is 15 amino acids.

This rearrangement joins TRBV4-1 to TRBJ2-7, with D possibly TRBD1 on 5 matching bases. Trimming cost V 4 bases and J 1 base, with 14 bases left between them. CDR3 size: 15 residues. The V gene's germline CDR1 is MGHRA and CDR2 YSYEKL. The CDR3 bases are TGCGCCAGCAGCCTAGTCAAGACAGCTTCCTACGAGCAGTACTTC. Protein product: CASSLVKTASYEQYF.

The chain carries TRBV11-3 and TRBJ2-7; 10 bases agree with TRBD1. The CDR3 is made up of 16 amino acids. The trim removed 0 bases at V and 6 bases at J, leaving 8 bases unmatched. The germline V gene encodes CDR1 SGHNT and CDR2 YENEEA. CDR3 in DNA: TGTGCCAGCAGCTTAGACGGGTTGGGACAGGGGAGCGAGCAGTACTTC. Translating gives CASSLDGLGQGSEQYF.

This clonotype was seen a few times. The chain joins TRBV27 to TRBJ1-2; tentative D call: TRBD1 (6 bases). Trimming shortened V by 3 bases and J by 7 bases, and 12 bases separated the two germline ends. Germline V gene sequence: CDR1 MNHEY, CDR2 SMNVEV (reference sequence). The CDR3 runs 13 residues. The CDR3, as DNA: TGTGCCAGCAGTTTGGGCAGGGGACGTGGCTACACCTTC. Translating it yields CASSLGRGRGYTF.

The chain recombines TRBV6-1 with TRBJ2-7; no firm D call. V lost 0 bases to trimming and J lost 7 bases, with 13 bases between them. This CDR3 region has 14 residues. Germline lookup yields CDR1 MNHNS and CDR2 SASEGT. The CDR3 region is CASSEAGYLVEQYF. In DNA form, the CDR3 reads TGTGCCAGCAGTGAAGCGGGCTACCTCGTTGAGCAGTACTTC.

This clonotype was seen once. The genes are TRBV12-3 or TRBV12-4 and TRBJ2-5, with D perhaps assigned TRBD1 or TRBD2 (5 bases each). This CDR3 comprises 12 residues. V shed 8 bases and J shed 5 bases, with 12 bases lying between them. In DNA, the CDR3 is TGTGCCAGCCAGAGGTGGGGGGAGACCCAGTACTTC. This sequence encodes CASQRWGETQYF.

The chain is built from TRBV10-3 and TRBJ2-1; TRBD1 is a possible D gene (5 bases). The germline V gene has CDR1 ENHRY and CDR2 SYGVKD. The V gene lost 0 bases and the J gene lost 6 bases, with 6 bases spanning the gap. The length of the CDR3 is 13 residues. As DNA, the CDR3 is TGTGCCATCAGTGAGTCAAGGGGCAATGAGCAGTTCTTC. Protein sequence: CAISESRGNEQFF.

The sample holds a few counts of this clonotype. The chain links TRBV11-2 to TRBJ2-5, with 7 nucleotides matching TRBD1. The germline V gene encodes CDR1 SGHAT and CDR2 FQNNGV. V was pared by 5 bases and J by 1 base, with 4 bases of the junction left unmatched. This CDR3 is built from 14 residues. The CDR3: CASSLNRGQETQYF. The CDR3 DNA follows: TGTGCCAGCAGCCTAAACAGGGGCCAAGAGACCCAGTACTTC.

There are a few counts of this clonotype. CDR3 coding DNA: TGTGCCAGCAGTGAAAGCGACTTCAGCTCCTACAATGAGCAGTTCTTC. The encoded protein is CASSESDFSSYNEQFF. V gene TRBV6-1 combines with J gene TRBJ2-1; no firm D call. V was clipped by 2 bases and J by 0 bases, with 11 bases between them. The CDR3 sequence is 16 residues long. Germline V CDR1 and CDR2: MNHNS, SASEGT.

In DNA form, the CDR3 reads TGTGCCAGCAGCTTAGGGGGTGGTAATTCACCCCTCCACTTT. It translates to CASSLGGGNSPLHF. The chain carries TRBV7-8 and TRBJ1-6; D uncertain. This CDR3 is built from 14 residues. The V end lost 1 base, the J end lost 6 bases, and 7 bases lay between the germline ends. Germline V gives CDR1 SGHVS, CDR2 FQNEAQ.

A few counts support this clonotype. The chain uses TRBV29-1 and TRBJ2-7; D might be TRBD1 or TRBD2, each matching 6 bases. The CDR3 contains 13 residues. Per germline, CDR1 SQVTM and CDR2 ANQGSEA. Between the trimmed V and J ends, which lost 6 bases and 1 base, there was a span of 13 bases. CDR3: CSVGGTPSYEQYF. As DNA, the CDR3 is TGCAGCGTGGGCGGGACACCTTCCTACGAGCAGTACTTC.

This CDR3 reads CSVEGRGRTQYF. The CDR3 bases are TGCAGCGTTGAAGGACGCGGACGGACCCAGTACTTC. The chain uses TRBV29-1 and TRBJ2-5; D uncertain. The CDR3 has 12 residues. Germline CDR1 is SQVTM and CDR2 is ANQGSEA. Trimming removed 1 base at V and 7 bases at J, with 10 bases between.

This clonotype has just a few counts. The chain recombines TRBV13 with TRBJ2-1; D gene unclear. Germline V lookup: CDR1 PRHDT, CDR2 FYEKMQ (reference sequence). CDR3 length equals 17 residues. V lost 4 bases, J lost 3 bases, and 19 bases lay in between. CDR3 bases: TGTGCCAGCAGCTCCGATTCGGATGCGGTCTTCTACAATGAGCAGTTCTTC. It encodes CASSSDSDAVFYNEQFF. Complete variable domain (other parts from reference TRBV13 and TRBJ2-1): AAGVIQSPRHLIKEKRETATLKCYPIPRHDTVYWYQQGPGQDPQFLISFYEKMQSDKGSIPDRFSAQQFSDYHSELNMSSLELGDSALYFCASSSDSDAVFYNEQFFGPGTRLTVL.

The rearrangement uses TRBV7-9 and TRBJ1-1; D not resolved. V was clipped by 2 bases and J by 1 base, with 14 bases between them. Germline CDR1 reads SEHNR; CDR2 reads FQNEAQ (reference sequence). This CDR3 is built from 16 residues. The CDR3 reads CASSLTPRVGNTEAFF. Written as DNA, the CDR3 is TGTGCCAGCAGCTTAACCCCCCGGGTGGGGAACACTGAAGCTTTCTTT.

This clonotype was observed a handful of times. V is TRBV4-3 and J is TRBJ2-7; TRBD2 matches at 7 bases. Germline V gene lookup returns CDR1 LGHNA and CDR2 YSLEER. V lost 3 bases and J lost 2; bases outside the gene matches: 10. This CDR3 has 16 amino acids. The CDR3 spells CASSQEPSGDTYEQYF. In nucleotides, the CDR3 is TGCGCCAGCAGCCAGGAACCTAGCGGTGACACCTACGAGCAGTACTTC.

The chain recombines TRBV6-2 or TRBV6-3 with TRBJ2-7; D ambiguous. This CDR3 comprises 11 residues. Looked up from germline, CDR1 is MNHEY and CDR2 is SVGEGT. V was shortened by 6 bases and J by 4 bases, with 7 bases between the two germline ends. CDR3 loop: CASRTEYEQYF. The CDR3, as DNA: TGTGCCAGCAGAACAGAATACGAGCAGTACTTC.